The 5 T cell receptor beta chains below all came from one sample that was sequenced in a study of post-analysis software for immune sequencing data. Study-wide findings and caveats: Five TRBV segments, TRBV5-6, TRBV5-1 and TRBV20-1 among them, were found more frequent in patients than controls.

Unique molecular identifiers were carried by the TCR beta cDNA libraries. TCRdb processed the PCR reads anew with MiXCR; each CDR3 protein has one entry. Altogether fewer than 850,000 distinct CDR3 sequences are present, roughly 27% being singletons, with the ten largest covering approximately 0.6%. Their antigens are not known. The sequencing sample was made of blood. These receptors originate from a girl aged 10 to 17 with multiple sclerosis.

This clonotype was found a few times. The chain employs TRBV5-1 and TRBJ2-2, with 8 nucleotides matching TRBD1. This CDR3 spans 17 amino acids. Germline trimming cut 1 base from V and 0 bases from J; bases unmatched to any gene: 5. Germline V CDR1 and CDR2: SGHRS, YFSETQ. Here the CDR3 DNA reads TGCGCCAGCAGCTTGACCGGACAGGGCGCGAACACCGGGGAGCTGTTTTTT. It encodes CASSLTGQGANTGELFF.

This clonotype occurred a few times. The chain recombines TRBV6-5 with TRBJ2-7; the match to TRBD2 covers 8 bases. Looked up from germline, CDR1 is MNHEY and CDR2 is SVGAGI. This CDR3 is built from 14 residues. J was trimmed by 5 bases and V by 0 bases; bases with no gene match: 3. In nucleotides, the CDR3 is TGTGCCAGCAGTTACTCGACTAGCGCAGACGAGCAGTACTTC. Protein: CASSYSTSADEQYF.

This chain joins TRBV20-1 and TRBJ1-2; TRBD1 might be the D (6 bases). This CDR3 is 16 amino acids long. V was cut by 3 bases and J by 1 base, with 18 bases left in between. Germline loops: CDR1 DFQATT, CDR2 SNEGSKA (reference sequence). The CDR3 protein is CSARPRGQKVNYGYTF. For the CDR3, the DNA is TGCAGTGCTAGGCCCCGGGGGCAGAAGGTTAACTATGGCTACACCTTC.

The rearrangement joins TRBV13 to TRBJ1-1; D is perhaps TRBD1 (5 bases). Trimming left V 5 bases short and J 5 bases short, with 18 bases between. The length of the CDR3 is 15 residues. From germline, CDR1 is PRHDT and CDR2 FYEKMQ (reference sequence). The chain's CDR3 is CASSPRPNKGTEAFF. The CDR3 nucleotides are TGTGCCAGCAGCCCCAGACCGAATAAGGGGACTGAAGCTTTCTTT.

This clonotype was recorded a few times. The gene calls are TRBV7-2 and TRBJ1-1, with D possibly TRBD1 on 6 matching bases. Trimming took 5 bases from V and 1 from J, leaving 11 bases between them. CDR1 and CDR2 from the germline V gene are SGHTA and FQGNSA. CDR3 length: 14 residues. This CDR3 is CASSQQGPNTEAFF. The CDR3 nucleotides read TGTGCCAGCAGCCAACAGGGCCCGAACACTGAAGCTTTCTTT.